Listed below are T cell receptor beta chains from one sample, sequenced in a study of T cell responses to AZD1222 COVID-19 vaccine. The method was immunoSEQ multiplex PCR; TCRdb's version includes in-frame clones alone and lacks a portion of them. The data show some 120,000 clones, about 90% seen once. This material consisted of peripheral blood, taken on day 0 of AZD1222 vaccination. Receptor source: an adult in good health. Both conserved end residues are part of each CDR3. Fields, in order: J gene, clone size, D gene, V gene, CDR3 DNA, CDR3 protein. The D gene is left open where the match is weak. Clone size is stated in some rows and not others, as once, few, many or a class when expanded.

TRBJ1-1	NA	NA	TRBV15	TGTGCCACCAGCAGAGATCGGGTAGGGACTGAAGCTTTCTTT	CATSRDRVGTEAFF
TRBJ2-2	NA	TRBD1	TRBV6-5	TGTGCCAGCAGTTACCGACAGGGGTGGACCGGGGAGCTGTTTTTT	CASSYRQGWTGELFF
TRBJ2-7	NA	NA	TRBV19	TGTGCCAGTAGTACCCGACAGGCTACTGGCGAGCAGTACTTC	CASSTRQATGEQYF
TRBJ1-5	NA	NA	TRBV5-1	TGCGCCAGCAGCTGGGACGGGAACCAAGGGCAGCCCCAGCATTTT	CASSWDGNQGQPQHF
TRBJ2-1	few	TRBD2	TRBV9	TGTGCCAGCAGCCTAGCGGGGGACACCTACAATGAGCAGTTCTTC	CASSLAGDTYNEQFF
TRBJ1-5	NA	TRBD1	TRBV5-1	TGCGCCAGCAGCCCCTCGGGACAGGGAGGGCATCAGCCCCAGCATTTT	CASSPSGQGGHQPQHF
TRBJ2-1	NA	TRBD2	TRBV2	TGTGCCAGCAGTGAACCCCTAGCGGGAGGAAACAATGAGCAGTTCTTC	CASSEPLAGGNNEQFF
TRBJ2-3	NA	NA	TRBV14	TGTGCCAGCAGCTATCAATTAACAGATACGCAGTATTTT	CASSYQLTDTQYF
TRBJ1-2	once	TRBD1	TRBV24-1	TGTGCCTCCACACCGGGGGACAGTGTGGTCTATGGCTACACCTTC	CASTPGDSVVYGYTF
TRBJ2-3	NA	TRBD1	TRBV6-6	TGTGCCAGCAGTCGGGACAGGGGAGGCGCAGATACGCAGTATTTT	CASSRDRGGADTQYF
TRBJ1-5	once	NA	TRBV5-1	TGCGCCAGCAGCCCACGACCGCTGACAGTATATAGCAATCAGCCCCAGCATTTT	CASSPRPLTVYSNQPQHF
TRBJ2-1	NA	NA	TRBV7-2	TGTGCCAGCAGCTTAGCGAGACTCGCCTACAATGAGCAGTTCTTC	CASSLARLAYNEQFF
TRBJ2-4	NA	TRBD2	TRBV5-4	TGTGCCAGCACAACCGGGGGGGGCGCAGGCAAAAACATTCAGTACTTC	CASTTGGGAGKNIQYF
TRBJ1-5	NA	TRBD1	TRBV6-6	TGTGCCAGCAGTTACTCTGGGACAGGGGAAAATCAGCCCCAGCATTTT	CASSYSGTGENQPQHF
TRBJ2-1	once	TRBD2	TRBV7-9	TGTGCCAGCAGCTTAGTTCTAGCGGCCCACAATGAGCAGTTCTTC	CASSLVLAAHNEQFF
TRBJ1-2	NA	NA	TRBV7-9	TGTGCCAGCAGCGTATCGACCGGGGGGGTCTACGGCTACACCTTC	CASSVSTGGVYGYTF
TRBJ2-5	NA	NA	TRBV5-1	TGCGCCAGCAGCCATTTACAGGGTGCCCAAGAGACCCAGTACTTC	CASSHLQGAQETQYF
TRBJ2-1	NA	NA	TRBV18	TGTGCCAGCTCACCTAGAAACAGGGTTGGCTACAATGAGCAGTTCTTC	CASSPRNRVGYNEQFF
TRBJ1-1	NA	NA	TRBV7-9	TGTGCCAGCAGCGTCGGACAGCCGAACACTGAAGCTTTCTTT	CASSVGQPNTEAFF
TRBJ2-1	NA	TRBD2	TRBV19	TGTGCCAGTAGTCCCCGACTAGCGGGAGGGTCCTACAATGAGCAGTTCTTC	CASSPRLAGGSYNEQFF
TRBJ1-2	NA	NA	TRBV19	TGTGCCAGTAGTATAGGGAGCAGTATCGGCTACACCTTC	CASSIGSSIGYTF
TRBJ1-2	NA	NA	TRBV6-5	TGTGCCAGCAGAACGGACATTAACTATGGCTACACCTTC	CASRTDINYGYTF
TRBJ1-2	NA	TRBD1	TRBV6-6	TGTGCCAGCAGACCCTCCGGGACAGCAGGAAACTATGGCTACACCTTC	CASRPSGTAGNYGYTF
TRBJ2-1	NA	NA	TRBV25-1	TGTGCCAGCAGTGACCAGAGGGTTAGGAAGTATGAGCAGTTCTTC	CASSDQRVRKYEQFF
TRBJ1-6	NA	TRBD1	TRBV6-2/TRBV6-3	TGTGCCAGCAGTGACCCGGACAGGGGCCATAATTCACCCCTCCACTTT	CASSDPDRGHNSPLHF
TRBJ1-5	NA	NA	TRBV19	TGTGCCAGTAGTATAGGTTGGGGGGCGCTTGGCAATCAGCCCCAGCATTTT	CASSIGWGALGNQPQHF
TRBJ2-3	NA	NA	TRBV7-9	TGTGCCAGCAGCTTCTCCGATACGCAGTATTTT	CASSFSDTQYF
TRBJ1-6	NA	TRBD1	TRBV4-3	TGCGCCAGCAGCCAAGTGGGACAGTTAAATTCACCCCTCCACTTT	CASSQVGQLNSPLHF
TRBJ2-3	NA	TRBD2	TRBV9	TGTGCCAGCACCCCGGGAGGGTCGGTAACAGATACGCAGTATTTT	CASTPGGSVTDTQYF
TRBJ2-1	NA	TRBD2	TRBV3-1/TRBV3-2	TGTGCCAGCAGCCAAGTCTTCCGAGCGGGGGATCTGAGAAGGTTCTTC	CASSQVFRAGDLRRFF
TRBJ1-5	NA	NA	TRBV6-5	TGTGCCAGCAGTTACTCAGGGGCAGATGAGCAGCCCCAGCATTTT	CASSYSGADEQPQHF
TRBJ2-5	NA	NA	TRBV5-4	TGTGCCAGCAGCTTTGGAGAGACCCAGTACTTC	CASSFGETQYF
TRBJ2-7	NA	TRBD2	TRBV6-5	TGTGCCAGCAACCCTAGCGGTTCGTCCTACGAGCAGTACTTC	CASNPSGSSYEQYF
TRBJ2-3	NA	NA	TRBV11-1	TGTGCCAGCAGCCCCTCCCGGGATACGCAGTATTTT	CASSPSRDTQYF
TRBJ1-2	NA	NA	TRBV7-9	TGTGCCAGCAGCAGGGTTGACTATGGCTACACCTTC	CASSRVDYGYTF
TRBJ1-5	NA	NA	TRBV15	TGTGCCACCAGCAGAGATGGCAGGGGCCCTCGGCCCCAGCATTTT	CATSRDGRGPRPQHF
TRBJ1-1	NA	NA	TRBV30	TGTGCCTGGAGTGTTGACGTGAACACTGAAGCTTTCTTT	CAWSVDVNTEAFF
TRBJ2-2	NA	TRBD1	TRBV5-8	TGTGCCAGCAACAAGTTAGGGGACAGGAAGAACACCGGGGAGCTGTTTTTT	CASNKLGDRKNTGELFF
TRBJ1-3	NA	NA	TRBV6-5	TGTGCCAGCAGCAGGAGCCACTCTGGAAACACCATATATTTT	CASSRSHSGNTIYF
TRBJ2-7	once	TRBD2	TRBV5-1	TGCGCCAGCAGCTCGGTAGCGGGCGGAACCTACGAGCAGTACTTC	CASSSVAGGTYEQYF
TRBJ1-1	NA	NA	TRBV11-2	TGTGCCAGCAGTCTGGTAGACTTGGACACTGAAGCTTTCTTT	CASSLVDLDTEAFF
TRBJ1-2	NA	NA	TRBV7-2	TGTGCCAGCAGCCCTTCCAATCGAGATGGCTACACCTTC	CASSPSNRDGYTF
TRBJ2-3	NA	NA	TRBV7-9	TGTGCCAGCAGCTTGAGCGGGTCTGATACGCAGTATTTT	CASSLSGSDTQYF
TRBJ1-5	NA	TRBD1	TRBV6-2/TRBV6-3	TGTGCCAGCAGTTACTCCGGGGACAGGGCACTTCAGCCCCAGCATTTT	CASSYSGDRALQPQHF